This TCR beta chain originates from a study of Graves' ophthalmopathy and Graves' hyperthyroidism. Whole-study results and caveats: The authors also found most expanded thyroid clonotypes above 0.001 frequency in blood.

RNA transcripts served as template for amplifying TCR beta CDR3 sequences. HTBI-primed first-round RT-PCR preceded second-round multiplex PCR. TCRdb called the multiplex PCR reads again in MiXCR, with one record for every CDR3 protein. The sample records a few hundred thousand distinct CDR3 sequences, about a sixth being singletons. The CDR3 extends over 16 amino acids. Germline V gene sequence: CDR1 ENHRY, CDR2 SYGVKD. The ends were cut back, 4 bases at V and 2 bases at J, with 17 bases in the middle. This clonotype was detected ten times or more. Its matching antigen is unknown. Because it lacks the conserved phenylalanine or tryptophan at the end, this CDR3 is likely a read error.

This receptor was obtained from an adult woman with stable Graves' hyperthyroidism. The sequenced material came from peripheral blood. The rearrangement joins TRBV10-3 to TRBJ2-5, with D uncertain. The CDR3, as DNA: TGTGCCATCAGTGGACTCCCGAAAGGTGGGCAAGAGACCCAGTACCTC. It codes for CAISGLPKGGQETQYL.